The entry below gives a single T cell receptor beta chain sequence along with its context. The data stem from a study of blood T cell repertoires in COVID-19. Study context: Acute-phase and convalescent COVID-19 samples originated in the United States, Italy and Spain. PBMCs, B-cell-depleted T cells, or T cells were the source of the cDNA or gDNA that made up the material.

As processed by the authors: Estimates of nucleated cell counts were drawn from the amplification of reference gene primers. Libraries were prepared by immunoSEQ multiplex PCR; TCRdb keeps only in-frame clonotypes and omits some of them. V, J and clone size were drawn from that table, and D and trimming were deduced from the DNA. The sample has 85,000 to 100,000 clones; just over 85% are singletons. Trimming cost V 4 bases and J 5 bases, with 19 bases left between them. The V gene's germline CDR1 is SGDLS and CDR2 YYNGEE. This CDR3 contains 17 residues. Source material: peripheral blood. This sequence originates from a man in his fifties or sixties with active or convalescent COVID-19. This chain uses TRBV9 with TRBJ1-6; maybe TRBD1 (5 bases). The DNA for the CDR3 is TGTGCCAGCAGCTCCCCCGTAGGGGAACCGGATAATTCACCCCTCCACTTT. It yields the protein CASSSPVGEPDNSPLHF.